One T cell receptor (beta chain) is described in this entry. These data are taken from a study of blood T cell repertoires in COVID-19. Study information: The United States, Italy and Spain supplied acute and convalescent COVID-19 samples. Sample material is recorded as cDNA or gDNA derived from T cells, B-cell-depleted T cells, or PBMCs.

CDR1 and CDR2 (germline): MDHEN, SYDVKM. CDR3 size: 17 residues. Trimming removed 0 bases at V and 8 bases at J, with 20 bases between. As processed by the authors: By means of reference gene primer amplification, nucleated cell counts were estimated. Sequencing was performed with immunoSEQ multiplex PCR; in TCRdb, only in-frame clones are kept and a portion is missing. V and J calls and clone size follow that table, whereas D and trimming were derived from the DNA. Seen here are around 190,000 clones, roughly four fifths observed once, and the top ten hold roughly an eighth. The specimen sequenced was peripheral blood. V gene TRBV28 combines with J gene TRBJ2-4; TRBD2 might be the D (5 bases). The receptor's source is a woman aged 50 to 65 with acute or convalescent COVID-19. The CDR3 sequence is CASSLWGSAGQWDIQYF. DNA for the CDR3: TGTGCCAGCAGTTTATGGGGCAGTGCGGGTCAGTGGGACATTCAGTACTTC.